This record concerns one T cell receptor (beta chain) sequence. This record comes from a study of blood T cell repertoires in COVID-19. Across the study: COVID-19 samples collected from the United States, Italy and Spain covered acute and convalescent phases. Sample material is recorded as cDNA or gDNA derived from T cells, B-cell-depleted T cells, or PBMCs.

Methods used by the authors: How many nucleated cells were present was estimated from reference gene primer amplification. Using immunoSEQ multiplex PCR, the repertoire was profiled, and TCRdb retains in-frame clones only, with some absent. V and J calls and clone size are as listed in that table; D and trimming were resolved from the DNA. Altogether 95,000 to 120,000 clones are present, roughly 84% being singletons, with the ten largest covering less than 3.5%. Source material: peripheral blood. This receptor was taken from a man in his forties or fifties with acute or convalescent COVID-19.

CDR3: CATSITGSTDTQYF. DNA of the CDR3: TGTGCCACCAGTATAACAGGGAGCACAGATACGCAGTATTTT. The genes are TRBV24-1 and TRBJ2-3; D is possibly TRBD1 (6 bases). Trimming took off 6 bases at V and 0 bases at J, with 9 bases between the two ends. The CDR3 is 14 residues long. The germline gives CDR1 KGHDR, CDR2 SFDVKD.